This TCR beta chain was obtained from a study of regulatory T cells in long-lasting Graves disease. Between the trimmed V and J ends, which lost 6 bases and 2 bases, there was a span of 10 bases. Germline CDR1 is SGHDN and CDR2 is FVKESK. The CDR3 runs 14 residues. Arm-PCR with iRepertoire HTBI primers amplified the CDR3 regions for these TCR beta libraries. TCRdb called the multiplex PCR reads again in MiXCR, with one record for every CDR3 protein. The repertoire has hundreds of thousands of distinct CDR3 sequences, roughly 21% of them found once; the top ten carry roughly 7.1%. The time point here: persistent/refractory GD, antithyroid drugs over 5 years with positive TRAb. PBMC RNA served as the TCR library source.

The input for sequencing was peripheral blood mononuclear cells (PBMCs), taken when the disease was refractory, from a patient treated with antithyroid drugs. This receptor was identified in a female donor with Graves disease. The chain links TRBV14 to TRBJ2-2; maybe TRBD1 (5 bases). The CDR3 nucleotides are TGTGCCAGCAGGGACACATACAACACCGGGGAGCTGTTTTTT. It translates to CASRDTYNTGELFF.